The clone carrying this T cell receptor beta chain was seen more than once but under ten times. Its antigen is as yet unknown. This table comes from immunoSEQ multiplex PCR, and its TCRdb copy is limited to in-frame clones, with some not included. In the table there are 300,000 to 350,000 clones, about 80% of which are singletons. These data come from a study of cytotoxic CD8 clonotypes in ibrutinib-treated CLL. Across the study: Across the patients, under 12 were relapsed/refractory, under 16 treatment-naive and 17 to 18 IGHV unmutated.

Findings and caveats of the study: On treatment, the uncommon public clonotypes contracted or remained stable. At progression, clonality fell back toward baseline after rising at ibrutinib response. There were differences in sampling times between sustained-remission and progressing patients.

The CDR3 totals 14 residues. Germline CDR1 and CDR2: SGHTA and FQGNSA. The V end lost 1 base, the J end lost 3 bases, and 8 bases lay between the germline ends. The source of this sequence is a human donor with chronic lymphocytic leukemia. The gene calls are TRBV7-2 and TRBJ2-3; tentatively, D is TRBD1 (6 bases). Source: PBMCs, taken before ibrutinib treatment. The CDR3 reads CASSLDRVTDTQYF. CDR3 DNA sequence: TGTGCCAGCAGCTTAGACAGGGTTACAGATACGCAGTATTTT.